The next 31 T cell receptor beta chains were all read from a single sample in a study of early T cells in non-severe SARS-CoV-2 infection. TCRdb re-derived calls from the 5' RACE reads in MiXCR, one entry per CDR3 protein. The sample includes tens of thousands of distinct CDR3 sequences, 5.7% of them seen just once. Sequencing was performed on whole blood, taken at baseline. The receptors were sampled from an adult who was a healthcare worker with PCR-confirmed SARS-CoV-2 infection or an uninfected control (not recorded which).

This clonotype showed up many times. V usage is TRBV7-2 and J usage is TRBJ2-3; 11 nucleotides agree with TRBD2. Germline CDR1 reads SGHTA; CDR2 reads FQGNSA. V trimming: 6 bases; J trimming: 5 bases; junction bases outside the gene matches: 7. There are 15 residues in the CDR3. CDR3 nucleotides: TGTGCCAGCAGACTCCTAGCGGGGGGAGAAGATACGCAGTATTTT. Residues: CASRLLAGGEDTQYF.

This clonotype was detected a few times. The junction shows a germline mismatch at one end, possibly a read error. CDR3 loop: CSAEKRTGSTSSTDTQYF. DNA for the CDR3: TGCAGCGCTGAAAAGCGGACAGGGAGTACATCTAGCACAGATACGCAGTATTTT. This chain links TRBV29-1 with TRBJ2-3, with 8 bases lining up with TRBD1. Germline V lookup: CDR1 SQVTM, CDR2 ANQGSEA. The CDR3 runs 18 residues.

This clonotype has more than one count but fewer than ten. The V and J genes are TRBV14 and TRBJ2-7; tentative D call: TRBD1 (6 bases). In germline, CDR1 is SGHDN, CDR2 FVKESK. Trimming left V 5 bases short and J 6 bases short, with 17 bases between. The CDR3 runs 14 residues. Written as DNA, the CDR3 is TGTGCCAGCAGCGACAGACAGGTTCGGCGCGAGCAGTACTTC. Amino acid sequence: CASSDRQVRREQYF.

The chain uses TRBV21-1 and TRBJ1-1. TRBV21-1 is recorded as a pseudogene. CDR3 length equals 15 residues. This CDR3 is CARRGGSGQNTEAFF. The CDR3 DNA is TGTGCCAGGCGAGGCGGGTCGGGCCAAAACACTGAAGCTTTCTTT.

The V call is TRBV18, the J call TRBJ1-3; TRBD1 is a possible D gene (6 bases). Trimming left V 4 bases short and J 1 base short, with 14 bases between. The CDR3 length is 16 residues. Germline values: CDR1 KGHSH, CDR2 LQKENI. CDR3 in amino acids: CASSRDTPLSGNTIYF. The DNA for the CDR3 is TGTGCCAGCTCACGGGACACCCCACTTTCTGGAAACACCATATATTTT.

This clonotype was seen ten or more times. This rearrangement joins TRBV5-1 to TRBJ2-5, with 7 bases lining up with TRBD1. This CDR3 has 15 amino acids. Losses at the gene ends were 0 bases for V and 5 bases for J; bases not matched to a gene: 7. CDR1 SGHRS and CDR2 YFSETQ come from the germline V gene. CDR3 loop: CASSLAATGRETQYF. The CDR3 coding sequence is TGCGCCAGCAGCTTGGCCGCGACAGGGCGGGAGACCCAGTACTTC.

The chain has TRBV12-3 or TRBV12-4 and TRBJ1-6; TRBD1 agrees at 9 bases. The CDR3 spans 16 residues. Trimming at V came to 2 bases and at J to 9 bases, leaving 8 bases not matched to a gene. The CDR3 loop is CASSLSGGTGFSPLHF. CDR3 nucleotide sequence: TGTGCCAGCAGTTTAAGTGGCGGGACAGGGTTTTCACCCCTCCACTTT.

Many counts were recorded for this clonotype. J is TRBJ1-3 and V is TRBV7-9; possibly TRBD1 for D (6 bases). V gave up 4 bases and J gave up 2 bases, with 12 bases separating them. The germline CDR1 and CDR2 sequences are SEHNR and FQNEAQ (reference sequence). This CDR3 contains 15 residues. DNA for the CDR3: TGTGCCAGCAGCTCCTATACAGGGACTGGAAACACCATATATTTT. It encodes CASSSYTGTGNTIYF.

This clonotype was counted between two and nine times. This rearrangement joins TRBV7-2 to TRBJ2-7; 7 bases line up with TRBD1. With 5 bases clipped from V and 0 bases from J, the junction kept 7 bases outside the gene matches. CDR3 length equals 15 residues. Germline values: CDR1 SGHTA, CDR2 FQGNSA. The CDR3 DNA reads as TGTGCCAGCAGCCCCCGACAGGGAAGCTCCTACGAGCAGTACTTC. It codes for CASSPRQGSSYEQYF.

There are many counts of this clonotype. J is TRBJ2-3 and V is TRBV2; TRBD2 matches 12 bases. CDR1 and CDR2 from the germline V gene are SNHLY and FYNNEI. CDR3 length equals 16 residues. V lost 5 bases to trimming and J lost 5 bases; unmatched junction nucleotides: 8. Written as DNA, the CDR3 is TGTGCCAGCAGTCGAGCTAGCGGGGGGGCCGGAGATACGCAGTATTTT. Translating gives CASSRASGGAGDTQYF.

This clonotype has a count of ten or more. The rearrangement joins TRBV13 to TRBJ2-7, with TRBD2 matching over 8 bases. Per germline, CDR1 PRHDT and CDR2 FYEKMQ (reference sequence). This CDR3 has 16 residues. With V trimmed by 0 bases and J by 2 bases, 6 bases remained unmatched. The CDR3: CASSLGPGGGAYEQYF. Here the CDR3 DNA reads TGTGCCAGCAGCTTAGGCCCGGGGGGGGGAGCCTACGAGCAGTACTTC.

Sample share makes this clonotype medium-sized. The J gene is TRBJ2-7, the V gene TRBV9; tentatively, D is TRBD2 (7 bases). The CDR3 has 14 residues. Per the germline V gene, CDR1 is SGDLS and CDR2 is YYNGEE. The germline V and J ends were trimmed by 0 bases and 7 bases, with 14 bases remaining between them. The CDR3: CASSVGGGAQEQYF. Written as DNA, the CDR3 is TGTGCCAGCAGCGTAGGAGGGGGGGCCCAGGAGCAGTACTTC. Full variable domain (remainder filled in from reference TRBV9 and TRBJ2-7): DSGVTQTPKHLITATGQRVTLRCSPRSGDLSVYWYQQSLDQGLQFLIQYYNGEERAKGNILERFSAQQFPDLHSELNLSSLELGDSALYFCASSVGGGAQEQYFGPGTRLTVT.

This clonotype has a count of ten or more. The V and J genes are TRBV5-6 and TRBJ1-1; D call uncertain. V was cut by 1 base and J by 5 bases, with 3 bases left in between. CDR3 length: 11 amino acids. The germline gives CDR1 SGHDT, CDR2 YYEEEE. The CDR3 nucleotides are TGTGCCAGCAGCTTGCAGACTGAAGCTTTCTTT. As protein: CASSLQTEAFF.

The chain is built from TRBV25-1 and TRBJ1-2, with a weak D call TRBD1 (5 bases). Germline V gene sequence: CDR1 MGHDK, CDR2 SYGVNS. This CDR3 comprises 17 residues. The germline V and J ends were trimmed by 4 bases and 3 bases, with 21 bases remaining between them. CDR3 sequence reads: CASSGGTRGLRYYGYTF. The CDR3 bases are TGTGCCAGCAGTGGAGGGACGAGGGGATTGCGCTACTATGGCTACACCTTC.

In this sample, this clonotype turned up many times. The chain employs TRBV12-3 or TRBV12-4 and TRBJ1-5, with 9 positions matching TRBD1. The trim removed 1 base at V and 5 bases at J, leaving 3 bases unmatched. CDR3 size: 15 residues. This CDR3 reads CASSLGDRAYQPQHF. Here the CDR3 DNA reads TGTGCCAGCAGTTTAGGGGACAGGGCGTATCAGCCCCAGCATTTT.

This clonotype was seen more than once but under ten times. For the CDR3, the DNA is TGCGCCAGCAGCGAGACTAGCGGGGTTTCCTACGAGCAGTACTTC. Protein product: CASSETSGVSYEQYF. V gene TRBV5-1 combines with J gene TRBJ2-7, with 11 bases matching TRBD2. CDR3 size: 15 residues. Germline V lookup: CDR1 SGHRS, CDR2 YFSETQ. The trim removed 4 bases at V and 1 base at J, leaving 4 bases unmatched.

In its sample, this clonotype was seen many times. V gene TRBV29-1 combines with J gene TRBJ2-7; D gene uncertain. In germline, CDR1 is SQVTM, CDR2 ANQGSEA. The CDR3 has 14 residues. V was shortened by 4 bases and J by 0 bases, with 13 bases between the two germline ends. The CDR3 DNA follows: TGCAGCGTTGCCGGCTCCACGAGCTCCTACGAGCAGTACTTC. Protein sequence: CSVAGSTSSYEQYF.

By share of the sample, this clonotype is medium-sized. This chain joins TRBV29-1 and TRBJ2-3; D not certain. The V gene lost 7 bases and the J gene lost 4 bases, with 15 bases spanning the gap. The CDR3 extends over 13 amino acids. The germline gives CDR1 SQVTM, CDR2 ANQGSEA. CDR3 sequence reads: CSGRQNPADTQYF. The DNA for the CDR3 is TGCAGCGGTAGACAAAATCCCGCAGATACGCAGTATTTT.

This clonotype was observed at least ten times. J is TRBJ2-1 and V is TRBV6-5, with TRBD1 as a possible D gene (6 bases). Trimming removed 0 bases at V and 4 bases at J, with 13 bases between. The CDR3 is 16 residues long. Germline V gene sequence: CDR1 MNHEY, CDR2 SVGAGI. The CDR3 region has the DNA TGTGCCAGCAGTTACTCAGGGGGTAGTATTTACAATGAGCAGTTCTTC. Its protein is CASSYSGGSIYNEQFF.

This clonotype was found many times. The genes are TRBV6-6 and TRBJ2-3; 8 bases line up with TRBD2. There are 16 residues in the CDR3. The junction had 10 bases not matched to a gene; V was cut back by 5 bases and J by 3 bases. The V gene's germline CDR1 is MNHNY and CDR2 SVGAGI (reference sequence). As DNA, the CDR3 is TGTGCCAGCAGTATCCGGGAGGGGTTACTAACAGATACGCAGTATTTT. Its translation: CASSIREGLLTDTQYF.

The chain has TRBV18 and TRBJ1-1, with no clear D. The CDR3 sequence is 14 residues long. Germline CDR1 reads KGHSH; CDR2 reads LQKENI. Trimming pared 3 bases from V and 0 bases from J, leaving 8 bases between. CDR3 DNA sequence: TGTGCCAGCTCACCTGCCAGTATGAACACTGAAGCTTTCTTT. It codes for CASSPASMNTEAFF.

This clonotype has a count of ten or more. The J gene is TRBJ1-6, the V gene TRBV12-3 or TRBV12-4; tentative D call: TRBD1 (5 bases). V gave up 8 bases and J gave up 6 bases, with 11 bases separating them. The CDR3 contains 13 residues. CDR3 amino acids: CASGRDFNSPLHF. CDR3 sequence (DNA): TGTGCCAGCGGACGGGACTTTAATTCACCCCTCCACTTT.

By share, this clonotype counts as medium-sized. The chain links TRBV6-2 or TRBV6-3 to TRBJ1-2, with D unresolved. This CDR3 region has 14 residues. Trimming took off 6 bases at V and 4 bases at J, with 15 bases between the two ends. In germline, CDR1 is MNHEY, CDR2 SVGEGT. CDR3: CASSSSAGSYGYTF. The CDR3 nucleotides are TGTGCCAGCAGCAGCTCGGCCGGGAGCTATGGCTACACCTTC.

The sample holds many counts of this clonotype. The rearrangement uses TRBV10-3 and TRBJ2-7, with TRBD1 matching over 7 bases. The CDR3 consists of 14 residues. The V segment lost 3 bases and the J segment 2 bases; nucleotides outside the gene matches: 4. Germline V gene sequence: CDR1 ENHRY, CDR2 SYGVKD. The CDR3 protein is CAISDSTGTYEQYF. In nucleotides, the CDR3 is TGTGCCATCAGTGACTCGACAGGGACCTACGAGCAGTACTTC.

This clonotype came up many times. This CDR3 is CSARRTEPYGYTF. The DNA for the CDR3 is TGCAGTGCTAGACGGACAGAACCTTATGGCTACACCTTC. V gene TRBV20-1 combines with J gene TRBJ1-2; a weak D match, TRBD1 (6 bases). This CDR3 region has 13 residues. CDR1 and CDR2 (germline): DFQATT, SNEGSKA (reference sequence). Trimming cost V 2 bases and J 5 bases, with 12 bases left between them.

This clonotype was seen more than once but under ten times. The chain employs TRBV20-1 and TRBJ2-7; D is possibly TRBD2 (6 bases). The CDR3 spans 14 residues. V lost 6 bases, J lost 6 bases, and 21 bases lay in between. Germline values: CDR1 DFQATT, CDR2 SNEGSKA (reference sequence). CDR3 sequence reads: CSAQEGSGLGEQYF. CDR3 in DNA: TGCAGTGCACAGGAAGGAAGCGGGTTGGGCGAGCAGTACTTC.

J is TRBJ2-2 and V is TRBV6-6, with 9 bases that match TRBD1. Germline V gene data show CDR1 as MNHNY and CDR2 as SVGAGI (reference sequence). The CDR3 is 16 amino acids. With V trimmed by 7 bases and J by 5 bases, 11 bases remained unmatched. In nucleotides, the CDR3 is TGTGCCAGCACCTCCTACGGGACAGGGATGACCGGGGAGCTGTTTTTT. It yields the protein CASTSYGTGMTGELFF.

This clonotype was recorded many times. The chain is built from TRBV20-1 and TRBJ2-3, with 14 bases matching TRBD2. The CDR3 is 15 residues long. After removal of 6 bases from V and 4 bases from J, the junction contained 6 bases not matched to a gene. Germline CDR1 reads DFQATT; CDR2 reads SNEGSKA (reference sequence). The CDR3 DNA sequence: TGCAGTGCCCCTTTGGGACTAGCGGGGGCAGATACGCAGTATTTT. It is translated as CSAPLGLAGADTQYF.

J is TRBJ2-5 and V is TRBV5-5; tentatively, D is TRBD1 (6 bases). The CDR3 is made up of 14 amino acids. The germline V and J ends were trimmed by 6 bases and 4 bases, with 16 bases remaining between them. The germline gives CDR1 SGHKS, CDR2 YYEKEE (reference sequence). CDR3 in amino acids: CASKTALGAETQYF. In DNA form, the CDR3 reads TGTGCCAGCAAGACGGCCTTGGGGGCAGAGACCCAGTACTTC.

Ten or more counts support this clonotype. The rearrangement links TRBV10-3 to TRBJ2-1; 11 bases align to TRBD1. This CDR3 region has 14 residues. J lost 7 bases, V lost 7 bases, and 6 bases had no gene match. Germline CDR1 and CDR2: ENHRY and SYGVKD. The CDR3 nucleotides read TGTGCCATCACAGGACAGGGGGCCGGGAATGAGCAGTTCTTC. Amino acid sequence: CAITGQGAGNEQFF.

This clonotype has just a few counts. The V and J genes are TRBV9 and TRBJ2-3; 8 bases agree with TRBD2. The CDR3 extends over 16 amino acids. With 2 bases clipped from V and 1 base from J, the junction kept 6 bases outside the gene matches. CDR1 and CDR2 from the germline V gene are SGDLS and YYNGEE. The CDR3 DNA is TGTGCCAGCAGCGTGGGACTAGTATTCGGCACAGATACGCAGTATTTT. Its translation is CASSVGLVFGTDTQYF. Combining the CDR3 with reference TRBV9 and TRBJ2-3 gives the whole variable domain DSGVTQTPKHLITATGQRVTLRCSPRSGDLSVYWYQQSLDQGLQFLIQYYNGEERAKGNILERFSAQQFPDLHSELNLSSLELGDSALYFCASSVGLVFGTDTQYFGPGTRLTVL.